A single T cell receptor (beta chain) is shown here with its context. This entry is derived from a study of shared clonotypes between healthy human individuals. Looking at the study overall: Donors had three CD4 naive, three CD4 memory, two CD8 naive and one CD8 memory plate apiece.

Per the original methods: In the immunoSEQ data, sequences were junction-only and lacked quality scores, so filtering differed. Libraries were prepared by immunoSEQ multiplex PCR; TCRdb keeps only in-frame clonotypes and omits some of them. V, J and clone size were drawn from that table, and D and trimming were deduced from the DNA. The table includes about 870,000 clones, about 91% detected once. Terminally differentiated effector memory CD45RA+ cells were excluded by CCR7 positive selection of CD45RO-negative cells. Input material: naive CD8+ T cells sorted from blood. The source of this sequence is a man aged 25-45 years in good health.

CDR3 sequence: CASSFRWTESNSPLHF. The CDR3 region has the DNA TGTGCCAGCAGCTTCCGTTGGACAGAGAGCAATTCACCCCTCCACTTT. This chain uses TRBV7-2 with TRBJ1-6; the D gene is possibly TRBD1 (6 bases). With 3 bases removed from V and 7 bases from J, the gap between germline ends came to 16 bases. The CDR3 contains 16 residues. Per the germline V gene, CDR1 is SGHTA and CDR2 is FQGNSA.